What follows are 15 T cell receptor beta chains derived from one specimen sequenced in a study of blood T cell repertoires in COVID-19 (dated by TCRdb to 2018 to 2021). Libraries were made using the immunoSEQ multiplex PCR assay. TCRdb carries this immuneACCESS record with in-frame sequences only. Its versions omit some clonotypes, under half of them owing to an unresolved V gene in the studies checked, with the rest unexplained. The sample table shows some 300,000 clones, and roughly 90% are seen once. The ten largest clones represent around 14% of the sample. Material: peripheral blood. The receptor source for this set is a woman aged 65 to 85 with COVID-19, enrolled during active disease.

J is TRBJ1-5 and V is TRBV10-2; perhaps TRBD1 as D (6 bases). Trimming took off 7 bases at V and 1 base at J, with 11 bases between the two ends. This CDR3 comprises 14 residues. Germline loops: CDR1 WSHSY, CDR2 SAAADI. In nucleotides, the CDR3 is TGCGCCAGCAAAAGAGGGGGAAGCAATCAGCCCCAGCATTTT. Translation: CASKRGGSNQPQHF.

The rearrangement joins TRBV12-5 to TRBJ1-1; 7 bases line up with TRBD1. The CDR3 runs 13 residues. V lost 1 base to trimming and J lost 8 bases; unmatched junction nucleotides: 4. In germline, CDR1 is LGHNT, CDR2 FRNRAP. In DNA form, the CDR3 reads TGTGCTAGTGGTTTGGGCCCGGACAGGGAAGCTTTCTTT. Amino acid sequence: CASGLGPDREAFF.

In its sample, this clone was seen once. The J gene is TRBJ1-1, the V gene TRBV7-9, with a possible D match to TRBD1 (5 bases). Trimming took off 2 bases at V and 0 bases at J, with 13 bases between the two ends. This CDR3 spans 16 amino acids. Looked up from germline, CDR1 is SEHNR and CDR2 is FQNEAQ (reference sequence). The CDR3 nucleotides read TGTGCCAGCAGCTTATGGAACGGGGGGGTGAACACTGAAGCTTTCTTT. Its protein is CASSLWNGGVNTEAFF.

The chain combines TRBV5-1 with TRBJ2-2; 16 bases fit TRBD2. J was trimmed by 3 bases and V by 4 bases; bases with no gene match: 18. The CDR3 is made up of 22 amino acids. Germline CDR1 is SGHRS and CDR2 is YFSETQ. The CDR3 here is CASSPLAPGLAGGPADTGELFF. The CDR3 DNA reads TGCGCCAGCAGCCCTCTGGCCCCGGGACTAGCGGGGGGGCCGGCGGACACCGGGGAGCTGTTTTTT. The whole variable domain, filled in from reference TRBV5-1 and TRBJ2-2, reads KAGVTQTPRYLIKTRGQQVTLSCSPISGHRSVSWYQQTPGQGLQFLFEYFSETQRNKGNFPGRFSGRQFSNSRSEMNVSTLELGDSALYLCASSPLAPGLAGGPADTGELFFGEGSRLTVL.

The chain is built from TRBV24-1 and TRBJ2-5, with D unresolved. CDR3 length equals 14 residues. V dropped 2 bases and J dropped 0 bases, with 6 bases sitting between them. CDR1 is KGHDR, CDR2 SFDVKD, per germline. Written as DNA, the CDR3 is TGTGCCACCAGTGATTATGAGTACCAAGAGACCCAGTACTTC. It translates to CATSDYEYQETQYF.

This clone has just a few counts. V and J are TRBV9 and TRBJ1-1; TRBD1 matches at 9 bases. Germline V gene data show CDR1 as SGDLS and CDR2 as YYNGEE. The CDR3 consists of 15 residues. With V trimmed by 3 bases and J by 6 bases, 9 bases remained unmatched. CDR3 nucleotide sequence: TGTGCCAGCAGCGCCCGGACAGGGGTAGGCGCTGAAGCTTTCTTT. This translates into CASSARTGVGAEAFF.

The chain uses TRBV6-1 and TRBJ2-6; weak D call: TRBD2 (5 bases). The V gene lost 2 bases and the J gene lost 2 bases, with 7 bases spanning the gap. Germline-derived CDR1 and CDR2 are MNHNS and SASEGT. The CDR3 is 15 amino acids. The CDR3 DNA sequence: TGTGCCAGCAGTGAACCGAGGGCTGGGGCCAACGTCCTGACTTTC. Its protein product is CASSEPRAGANVLTF.

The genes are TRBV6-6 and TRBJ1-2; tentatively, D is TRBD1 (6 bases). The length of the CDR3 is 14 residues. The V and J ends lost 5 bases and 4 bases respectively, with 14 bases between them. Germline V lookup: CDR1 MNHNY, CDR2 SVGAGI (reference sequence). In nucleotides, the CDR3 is TGTGCCAGCAGTCAAATCACAGGGTTCTATGGCTACACCTTC. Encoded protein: CASSQITGFYGYTF.

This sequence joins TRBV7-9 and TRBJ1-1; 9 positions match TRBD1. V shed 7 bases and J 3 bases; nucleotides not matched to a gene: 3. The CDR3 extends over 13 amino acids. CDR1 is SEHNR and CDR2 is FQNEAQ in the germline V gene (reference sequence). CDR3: CASIDRGDTEAFF. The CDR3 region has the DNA TGTGCCAGCATCGACAGGGGGGACACTGAAGCTTTCTTT.

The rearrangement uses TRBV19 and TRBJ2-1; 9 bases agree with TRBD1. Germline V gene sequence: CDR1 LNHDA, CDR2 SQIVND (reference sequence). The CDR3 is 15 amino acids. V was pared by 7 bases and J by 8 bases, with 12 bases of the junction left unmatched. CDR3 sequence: CASTPRGQGLHEQFF. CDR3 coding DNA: TGTGCCAGTACTCCCCGGGGACAGGGTTTGCATGAGCAGTTCTTC. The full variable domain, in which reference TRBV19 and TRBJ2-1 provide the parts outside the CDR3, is DGGITQSPKYLFRKEGQNVTLSCEQNLNHDAMYWYRQDPGQGLRLIYYSQIVNDFQKGDIAEGYSVSREKKESFPLTVTSAQKNPTAFYLCASTPRGQGLHEQFFGPGTRLTVL.

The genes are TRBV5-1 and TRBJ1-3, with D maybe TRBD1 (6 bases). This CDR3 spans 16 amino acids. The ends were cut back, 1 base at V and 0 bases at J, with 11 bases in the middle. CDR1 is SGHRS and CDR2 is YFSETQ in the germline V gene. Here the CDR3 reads CASSLTGSGSGNTIYF. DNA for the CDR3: TGCGCCAGCAGCTTGACAGGGAGTGGCTCTGGAAACACCATATATTTT.

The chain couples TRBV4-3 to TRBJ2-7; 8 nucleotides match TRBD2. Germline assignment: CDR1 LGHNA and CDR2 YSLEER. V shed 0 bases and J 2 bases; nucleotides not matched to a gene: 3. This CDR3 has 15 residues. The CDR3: CASSQDSGITYEQYF. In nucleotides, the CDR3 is TGCGCCAGCAGCCAAGATAGCGGGATAACCTACGAGCAGTACTTC.

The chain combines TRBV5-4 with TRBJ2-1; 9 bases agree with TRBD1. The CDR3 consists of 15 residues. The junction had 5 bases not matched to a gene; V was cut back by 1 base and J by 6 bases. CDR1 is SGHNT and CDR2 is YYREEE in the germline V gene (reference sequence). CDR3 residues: CASSLYGTGFNEQFF. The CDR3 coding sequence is TGTGCCAGCAGCTTGTACGGGACAGGGTTCAATGAGCAGTTCTTC.

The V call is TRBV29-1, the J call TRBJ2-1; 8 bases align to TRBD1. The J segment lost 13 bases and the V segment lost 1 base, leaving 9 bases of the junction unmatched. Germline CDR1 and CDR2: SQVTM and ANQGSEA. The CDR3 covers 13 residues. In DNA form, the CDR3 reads TGCAGCGTTGAAGTCTTCCGGGACAGGTCACAGTTCTTC. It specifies CSVEVFRDRSQFF.

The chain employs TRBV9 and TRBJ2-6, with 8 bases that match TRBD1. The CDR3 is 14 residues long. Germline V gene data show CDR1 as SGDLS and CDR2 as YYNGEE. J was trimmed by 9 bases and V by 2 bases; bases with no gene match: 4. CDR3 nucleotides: TGTGCCAGCAGCGTCGACAGGGGAAGCAACGTCCTGACTTTC. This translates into CASSVDRGSNVLTF.